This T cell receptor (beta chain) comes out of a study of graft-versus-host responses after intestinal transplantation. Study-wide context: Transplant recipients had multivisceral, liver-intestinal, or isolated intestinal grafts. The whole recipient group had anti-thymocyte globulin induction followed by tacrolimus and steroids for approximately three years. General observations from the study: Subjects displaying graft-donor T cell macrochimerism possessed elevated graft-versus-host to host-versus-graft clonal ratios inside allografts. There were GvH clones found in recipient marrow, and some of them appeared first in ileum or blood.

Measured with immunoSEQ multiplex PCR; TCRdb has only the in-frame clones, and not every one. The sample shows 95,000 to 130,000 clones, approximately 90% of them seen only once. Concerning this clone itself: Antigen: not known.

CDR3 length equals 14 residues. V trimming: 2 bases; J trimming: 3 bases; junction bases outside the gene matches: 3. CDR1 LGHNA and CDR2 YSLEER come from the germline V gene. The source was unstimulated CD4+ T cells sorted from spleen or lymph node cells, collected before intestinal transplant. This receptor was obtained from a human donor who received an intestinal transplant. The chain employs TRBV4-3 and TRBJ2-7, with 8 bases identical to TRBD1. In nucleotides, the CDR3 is TGCGCCAGCAGCCAAATACAGGGGGACTACGAGCAGTACTTC. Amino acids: CASSQIQGDYEQYF.